This TCR beta chain was documented in a study of shared clonotypes between healthy human individuals. Study results and caveats: Rarefaction showed sorted-subset sequencing was incomplete despite large depth. Against clonotypes common to all four donors, non-shared ones had lower generation probabilities.

The study drew all its donors from Caucasian adults living in Nashville, Tennessee. Note on this clone: Its target is unknown.

The CDR3 is made up of 14 amino acids. Trimming cost V 6 bases and J 5 bases; bases outside gene matches: 7. Germline V CDR1 and CDR2: ENHRY, SYGVKD. Each subset's genomic DNA was split evenly across several immunoSEQ plates. Some clones are missing from TCRdb's copy, which holds only in-frame ones; the method was immunoSEQ multiplex PCR. Of about 2 million clones listed, 90% to 95% are singletons. The V call is TRBV10-3, the J call TRBJ1-2, with 9 bases aligning to TRBD1. The sequence was obtained from a man between 18 and 29 years old in good health. Source material: naive CD4+ T cells sorted from blood. Subset described: CD45RA+ positively selected. DNA for the CDR3: TGTGCCATCAGCCGGACAGGGGAGAAGTATGGCTACACCTTC. This gives the protein CAISRTGEKYGYTF.